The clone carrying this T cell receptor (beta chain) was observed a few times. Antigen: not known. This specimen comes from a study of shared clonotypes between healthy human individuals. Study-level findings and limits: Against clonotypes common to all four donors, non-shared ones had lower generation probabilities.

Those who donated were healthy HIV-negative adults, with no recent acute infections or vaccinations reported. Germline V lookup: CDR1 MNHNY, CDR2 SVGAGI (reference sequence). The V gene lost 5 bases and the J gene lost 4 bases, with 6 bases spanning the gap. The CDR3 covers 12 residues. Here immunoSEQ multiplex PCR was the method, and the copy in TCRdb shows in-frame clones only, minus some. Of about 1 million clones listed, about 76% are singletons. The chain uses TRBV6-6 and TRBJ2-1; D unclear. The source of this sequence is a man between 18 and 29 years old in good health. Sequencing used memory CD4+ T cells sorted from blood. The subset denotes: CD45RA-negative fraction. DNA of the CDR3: TGTGCCAGCAGTGTAGTGTACAATGAGCAGTTCTTC. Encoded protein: CASSVVYNEQFF.